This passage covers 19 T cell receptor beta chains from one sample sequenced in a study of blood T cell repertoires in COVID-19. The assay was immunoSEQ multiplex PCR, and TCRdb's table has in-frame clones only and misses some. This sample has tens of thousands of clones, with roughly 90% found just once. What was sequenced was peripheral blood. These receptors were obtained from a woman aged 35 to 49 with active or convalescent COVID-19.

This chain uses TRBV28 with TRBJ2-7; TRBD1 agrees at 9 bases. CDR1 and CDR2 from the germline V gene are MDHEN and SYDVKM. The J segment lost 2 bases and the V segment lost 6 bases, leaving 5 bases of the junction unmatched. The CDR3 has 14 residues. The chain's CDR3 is CASRGQGKTYEQYF. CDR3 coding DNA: TGTGCCAGCAGGGGACAGGGCAAGACCTACGAGCAGTACTTC.

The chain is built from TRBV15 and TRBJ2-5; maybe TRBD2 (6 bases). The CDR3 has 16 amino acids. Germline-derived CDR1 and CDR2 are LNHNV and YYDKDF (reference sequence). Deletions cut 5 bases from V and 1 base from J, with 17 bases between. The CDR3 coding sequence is TGTGCCACCAGCCGCCGTGGGTCCGGGGGCCAAGAGACCCAGTACTTC. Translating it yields CATSRRGSGGQETQYF.

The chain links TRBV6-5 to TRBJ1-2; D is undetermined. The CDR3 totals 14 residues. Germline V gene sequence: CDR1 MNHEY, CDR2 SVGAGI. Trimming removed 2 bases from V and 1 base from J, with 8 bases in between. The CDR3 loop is CASSYRGLNYGYTF. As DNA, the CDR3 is TGTGCCAGCAGTTACCGTGGGCTTAACTATGGCTACACCTTC.

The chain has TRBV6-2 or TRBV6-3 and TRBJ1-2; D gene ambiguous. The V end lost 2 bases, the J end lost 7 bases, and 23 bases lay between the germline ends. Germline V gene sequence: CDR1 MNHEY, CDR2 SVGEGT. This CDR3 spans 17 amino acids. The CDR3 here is CASSYPDMGSPLSGYTF. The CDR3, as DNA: TGTGCCAGCAGTTACCCGGATATGGGCAGTCCTCTAAGTGGCTACACCTTC.

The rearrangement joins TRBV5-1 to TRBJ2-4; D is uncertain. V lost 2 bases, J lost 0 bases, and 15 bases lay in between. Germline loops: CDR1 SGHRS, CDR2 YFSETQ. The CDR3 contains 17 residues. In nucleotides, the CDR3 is TGCGCCAGCAGCTTCGGCTCAGGCAAACTAGCCAAAAACATTCAGTACTTC. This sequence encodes CASSFGSGKLAKNIQYF.

The CDR3 DNA reads TGTGCCAGCAGCTTTGGGACTAGCGGGAGCGGAGAGACCCAGTACTTC. Amino acid sequence: CASSFGTSGSGETQYF. The V gene is TRBV5-5, the J gene TRBJ2-5; 14 positions match TRBD2. The germline CDR1 and CDR2 sequences are SGHKS and YYEKEE (reference sequence). After removal of 2 bases from V and 4 bases from J, the junction contained 4 bases not matched to a gene. The CDR3 spans 16 residues. Supplemented by reference TRBV5-5 and TRBJ2-5, the full variable domain reads DAGVTQSPTHLIKTRGQQVTLRCSPISGHKSVSWYQQVLGQGPQFIFQYYEKEERGRGNFPDRFSARQFPNYSSELNVNALLLGDSALYLCASSFGTSGSGETQYFGPGTRLLVL.

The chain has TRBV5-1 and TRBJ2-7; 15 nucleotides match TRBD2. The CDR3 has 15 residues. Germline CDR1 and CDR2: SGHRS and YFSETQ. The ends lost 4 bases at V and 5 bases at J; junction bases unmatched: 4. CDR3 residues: CASSTGLAGGNEQYF. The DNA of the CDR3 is TGCGCCAGCAGCACGGGACTAGCGGGAGGCAACGAGCAGTACTTC.

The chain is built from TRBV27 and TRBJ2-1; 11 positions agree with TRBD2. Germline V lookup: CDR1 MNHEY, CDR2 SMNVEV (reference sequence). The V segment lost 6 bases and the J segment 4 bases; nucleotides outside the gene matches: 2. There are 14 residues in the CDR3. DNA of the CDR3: TGTGCCAGCAGAGGGACTAGCGGATACAATGAGCAGTTCTTC. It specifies CASRGTSGYNEQFF.

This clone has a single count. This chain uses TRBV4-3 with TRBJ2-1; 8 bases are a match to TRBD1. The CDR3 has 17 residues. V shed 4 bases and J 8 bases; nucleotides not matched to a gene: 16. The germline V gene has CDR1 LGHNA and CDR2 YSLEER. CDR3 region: CASSLEWLSGGNDEQFF. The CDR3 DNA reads TGCGCCAGCAGCCTGGAGTGGCTGTCAGGGGGCAACGATGAGCAGTTCTTC.

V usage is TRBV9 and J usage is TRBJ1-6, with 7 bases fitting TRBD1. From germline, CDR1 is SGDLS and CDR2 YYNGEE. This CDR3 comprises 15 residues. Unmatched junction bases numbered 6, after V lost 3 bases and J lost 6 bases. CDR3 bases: TGTGCCAGCAGCGCAAGGACAGGAGGTAATTCACCCCTCCACTTT. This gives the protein CASSARTGGNSPLHF.

The CDR3 reads CASSRDRRSAEAFF. The CDR3 DNA follows: TGTGCCAGCAGCAGGGACAGGCGGTCTGCTGAAGCTTTCTTT. The chain is built from TRBV7-2 and TRBJ1-1; 8 positions match TRBD1. After removal of 5 bases from V and 6 bases from J, the junction contained 8 bases not matched to a gene. In germline, CDR1 is SGHTA, CDR2 FQGNSA. CDR3 length: 14 residues.

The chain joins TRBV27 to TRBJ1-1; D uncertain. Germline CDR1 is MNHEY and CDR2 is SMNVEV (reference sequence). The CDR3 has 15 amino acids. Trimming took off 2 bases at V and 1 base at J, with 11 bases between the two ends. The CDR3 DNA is TGTGCCAGCAGTTTAGGAGTACCGGGGAACACTGAAGCTTTCTTT. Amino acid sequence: CASSLGVPGNTEAFF.

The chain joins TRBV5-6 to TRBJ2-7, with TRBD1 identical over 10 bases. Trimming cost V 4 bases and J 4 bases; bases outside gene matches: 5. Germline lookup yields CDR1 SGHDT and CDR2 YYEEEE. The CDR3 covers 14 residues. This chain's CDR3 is CASSPGQGIYEQYF. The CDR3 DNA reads TGTGCCAGCAGCCCGGGACAGGGGATATACGAGCAGTACTTC.

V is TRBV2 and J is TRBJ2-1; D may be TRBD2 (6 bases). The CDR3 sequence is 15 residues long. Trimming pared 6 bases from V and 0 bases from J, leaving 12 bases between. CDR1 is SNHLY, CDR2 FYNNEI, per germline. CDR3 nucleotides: TGTGCCAGCAGCACCGGGACTCCCTCCTACAATGAGCAGTTCTTC. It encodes CASSTGTPSYNEQFF.

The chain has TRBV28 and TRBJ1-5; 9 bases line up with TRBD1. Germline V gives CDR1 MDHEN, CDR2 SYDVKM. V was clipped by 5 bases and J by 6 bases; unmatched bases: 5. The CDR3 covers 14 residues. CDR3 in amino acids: CASSHRGRVQPQHF. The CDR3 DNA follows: TGTGCCAGCAGTCACAGGGGGCGCGTTCAGCCCCAGCATTTT.

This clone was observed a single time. The CDR3: CASSLSTSGSYEQYF. In DNA form, the CDR3 reads TGTGCCAGCAGTTTATCGACTAGCGGCTCCTACGAGCAGTACTTC. The V and J genes are TRBV27 and TRBJ2-7; TRBD2 matches 9 bases. This CDR3 is 15 amino acids long. With V trimmed by 0 bases and J by 0 bases, 0 bases remained unmatched. Germline V gene sequence: CDR1 MNHEY, CDR2 SMNVEV (reference sequence).

Here the CDR3 reads CASSQDRRGDYDYGYTF. The CDR3 nucleotides read TGTGCCAGCAGCCAAGATCGGCGAGGGGACTACGACTATGGCTACACCTTC. J is TRBJ1-2 and V is TRBV4-2, with D perhaps TRBD1 (5 bases). Germline V gene data show CDR1 as LGHNA and CDR2 as YNFKEQ. The CDR3 runs 17 residues. V gave up 0 bases and J gave up 3 bases, with 17 bases separating them.

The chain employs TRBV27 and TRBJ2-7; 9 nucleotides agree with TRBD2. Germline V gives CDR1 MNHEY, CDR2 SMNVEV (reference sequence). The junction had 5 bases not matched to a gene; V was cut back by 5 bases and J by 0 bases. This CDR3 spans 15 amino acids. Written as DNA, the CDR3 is TGTGCCAGCAGTCATCTGGGACTAGCCTCCTACGAGCAGTACTTC. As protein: CASSHLGLASYEQYF.

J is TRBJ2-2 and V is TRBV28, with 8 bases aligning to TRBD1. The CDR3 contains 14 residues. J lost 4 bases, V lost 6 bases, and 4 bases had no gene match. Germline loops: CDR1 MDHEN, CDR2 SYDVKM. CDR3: CASRPQGATGELFF. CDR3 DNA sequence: TGTGCCAGCAGACCCCAGGGGGCCACCGGGGAGCTGTTTTTT.